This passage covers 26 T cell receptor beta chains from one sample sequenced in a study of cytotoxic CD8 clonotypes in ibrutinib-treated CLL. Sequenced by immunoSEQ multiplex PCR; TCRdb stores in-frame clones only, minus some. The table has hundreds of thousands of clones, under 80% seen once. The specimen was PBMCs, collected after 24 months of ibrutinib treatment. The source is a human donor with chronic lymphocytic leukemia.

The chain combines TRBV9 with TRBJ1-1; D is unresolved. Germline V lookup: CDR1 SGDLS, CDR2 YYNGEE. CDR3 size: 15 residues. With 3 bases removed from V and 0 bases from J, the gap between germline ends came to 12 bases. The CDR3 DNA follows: TGTGCCAGCAGCGCCAGCGTCCTATTGAACACTGAAGCTTTCTTT. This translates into CASSASVLLNTEAFF.

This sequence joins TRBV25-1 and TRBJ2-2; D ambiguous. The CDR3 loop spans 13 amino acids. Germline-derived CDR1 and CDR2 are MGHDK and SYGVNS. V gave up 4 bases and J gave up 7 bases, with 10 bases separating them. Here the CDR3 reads CASSARVNGELFF. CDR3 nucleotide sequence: TGTGCCAGCAGTGCTAGAGTAAACGGGGAGCTGTTTTTT.

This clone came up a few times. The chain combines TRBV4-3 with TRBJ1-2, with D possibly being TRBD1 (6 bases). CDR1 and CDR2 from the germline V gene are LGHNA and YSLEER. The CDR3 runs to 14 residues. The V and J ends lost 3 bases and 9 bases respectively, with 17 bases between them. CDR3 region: CASSQSQAGDRYTF. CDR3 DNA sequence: TGCGCCAGCAGCCAGAGTCAAGCAGGGGATCGCTACACCTTC.

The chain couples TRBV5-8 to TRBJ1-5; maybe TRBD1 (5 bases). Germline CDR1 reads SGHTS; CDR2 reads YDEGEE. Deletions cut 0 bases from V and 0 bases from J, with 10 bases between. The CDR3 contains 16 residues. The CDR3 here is CASSLGDGYSNQPQHF. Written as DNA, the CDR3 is TGTGCCAGCAGCTTGGGGGACGGTTATAGCAATCAGCCCCAGCATTTT.

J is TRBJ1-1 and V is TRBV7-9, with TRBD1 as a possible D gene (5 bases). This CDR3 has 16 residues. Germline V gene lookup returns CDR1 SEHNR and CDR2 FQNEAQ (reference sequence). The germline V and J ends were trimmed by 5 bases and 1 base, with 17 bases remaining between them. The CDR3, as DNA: TGTGCCAGCAGCCCCAGGGCGGGGAACGGGAACACTGAAGCTTTCTTT. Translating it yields CASSPRAGNGNTEAFF.

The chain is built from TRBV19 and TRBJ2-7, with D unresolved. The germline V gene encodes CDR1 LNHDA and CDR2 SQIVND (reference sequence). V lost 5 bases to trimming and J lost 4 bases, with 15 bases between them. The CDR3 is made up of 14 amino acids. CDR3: CASSARAPSYEQYF. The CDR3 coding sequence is TGTGCCAGTAGTGCCCGGGCCCCTTCTTACGAGCAGTACTTC.

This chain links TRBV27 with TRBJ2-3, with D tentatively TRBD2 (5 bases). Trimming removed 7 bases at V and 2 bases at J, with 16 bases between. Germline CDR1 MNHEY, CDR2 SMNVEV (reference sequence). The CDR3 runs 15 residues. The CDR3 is CASKPGFTPTDTQYF. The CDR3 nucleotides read TGTGCCAGCAAACCGGGATTCACACCCACAGATACGCAGTATTTT.

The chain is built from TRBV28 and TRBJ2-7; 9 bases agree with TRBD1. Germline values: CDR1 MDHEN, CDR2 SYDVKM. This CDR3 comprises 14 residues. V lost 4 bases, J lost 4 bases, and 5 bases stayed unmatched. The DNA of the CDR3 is TGTGCCAGCAGTTCATACGGGACAGGGTACGAGCAGTACTTC. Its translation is CASSSYGTGYEQYF.

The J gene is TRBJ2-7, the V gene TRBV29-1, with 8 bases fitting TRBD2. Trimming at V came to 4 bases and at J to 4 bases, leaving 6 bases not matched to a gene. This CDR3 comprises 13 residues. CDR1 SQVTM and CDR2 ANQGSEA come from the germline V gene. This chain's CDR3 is CSVVTSGSYEQYF. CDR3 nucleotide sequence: TGCAGCGTTGTCACTAGCGGTTCGTACGAGCAGTACTTC.

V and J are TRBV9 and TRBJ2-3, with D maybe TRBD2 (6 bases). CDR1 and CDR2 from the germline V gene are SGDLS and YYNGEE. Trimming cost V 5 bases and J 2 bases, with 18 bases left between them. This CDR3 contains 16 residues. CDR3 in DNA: TGTGCCAGCAGTTCCACGCCCGGGAGTTCCACAGATACGCAGTATTTT. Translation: CASSSTPGSSTDTQYF.

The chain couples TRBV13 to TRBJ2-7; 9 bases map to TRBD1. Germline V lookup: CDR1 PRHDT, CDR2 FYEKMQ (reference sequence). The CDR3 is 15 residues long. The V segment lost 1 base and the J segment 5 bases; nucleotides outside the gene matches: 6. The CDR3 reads CASSLVCWTGDEQYF. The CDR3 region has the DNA TGTGCCAGCAGCTTAGTTTGCTGGACAGGGGACGAGCAGTACTTC. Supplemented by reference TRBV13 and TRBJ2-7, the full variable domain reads AAGVIQSPRHLIKEKRETATLKCYPIPRHDTVYWYQQGPGQDPQFLISFYEKMQSDKGSIPDRFSAQQFSDYHSELNMSSLELGDSALYFCASSLVCWTGDEQYFGPGTRLTVT.

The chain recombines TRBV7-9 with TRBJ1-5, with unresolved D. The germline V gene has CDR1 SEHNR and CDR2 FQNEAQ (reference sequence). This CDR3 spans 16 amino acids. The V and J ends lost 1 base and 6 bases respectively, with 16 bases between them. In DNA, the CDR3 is TGTGCCAGCAGCTTAGATCCCCCCGGCTCTCTTCAGCCCCAGCATTTT. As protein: CASSLDPPGSLQPQHF.

CDR3 amino acids: CASSLWADYNEQFF. The DNA for the CDR3 is TGTGCCAGCAGCTTATGGGCAGATTACAATGAGCAGTTCTTC. This rearrangement joins TRBV7-3 to TRBJ2-1; D ambiguous. V was trimmed by 2 bases and J by 4 bases, leaving 9 bases between them. There are 14 residues in the CDR3. Germline assignment: CDR1 SGHTA and CDR2 FQGTGA.

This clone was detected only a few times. CDR3 nucleotide sequence: TGTGCCAGCTCATACGACAGGGACAACGGCTACACCTTC. Protein sequence: CASSYDRDNGYTF. This chain connects TRBV18 to TRBJ1-2, with 7 bases lining up with TRBD1. This CDR3 is built from 13 residues. Losses at the gene ends were 5 bases for V and 8 bases for J; bases not matched to a gene: 8. Germline loops: CDR1 KGHSH, CDR2 LQKENI.

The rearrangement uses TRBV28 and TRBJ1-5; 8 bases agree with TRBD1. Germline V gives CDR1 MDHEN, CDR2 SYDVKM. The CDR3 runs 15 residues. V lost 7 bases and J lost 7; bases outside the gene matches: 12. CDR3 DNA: TGTGCCAGCACTTTGCTGACAGGGGTGAGCCAGCCCCAGCATTTT. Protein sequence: CASTLLTGVSQPQHF.

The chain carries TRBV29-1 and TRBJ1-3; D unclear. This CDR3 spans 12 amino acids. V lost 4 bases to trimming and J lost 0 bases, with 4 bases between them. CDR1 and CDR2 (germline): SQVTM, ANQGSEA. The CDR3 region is CSVGNSGNTIYF. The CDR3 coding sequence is TGCAGCGTTGGCAACTCTGGAAACACCATATATTTT.

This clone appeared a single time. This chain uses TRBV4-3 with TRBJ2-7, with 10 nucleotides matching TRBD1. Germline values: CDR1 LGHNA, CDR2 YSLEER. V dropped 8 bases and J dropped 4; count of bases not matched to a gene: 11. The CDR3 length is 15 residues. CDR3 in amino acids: CASASGPGQGYEQYF. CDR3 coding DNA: TGCGCCAGCGCCAGCGGACCGGGACAGGGGTACGAGCAGTACTTC.

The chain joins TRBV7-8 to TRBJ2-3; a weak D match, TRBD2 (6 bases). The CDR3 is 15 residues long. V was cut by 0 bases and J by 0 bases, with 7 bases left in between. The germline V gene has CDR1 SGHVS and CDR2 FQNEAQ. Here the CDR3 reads CASSLAGTSTDTQYF. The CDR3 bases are TGTGCCAGCAGCTTAGCGGGGACTAGCACAGATACGCAGTATTTT. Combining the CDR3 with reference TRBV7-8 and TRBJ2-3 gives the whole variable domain GAGVSQSPRYKVAKRGQDVALRCDPISGHVSLFWYQQALGQGPEFLTYFQNEAQLDKSGLPSDRFFAERPEGSVSTLKIQRTQQEDSAVYLCASSLAGTSTDTQYFGPGTRLTVL.

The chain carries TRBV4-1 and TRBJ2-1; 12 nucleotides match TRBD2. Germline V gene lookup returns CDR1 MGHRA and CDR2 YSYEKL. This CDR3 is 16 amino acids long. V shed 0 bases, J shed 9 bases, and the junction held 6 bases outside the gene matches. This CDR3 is CASSQDPTSGRIEQFF. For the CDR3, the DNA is TGCGCCAGCAGCCAAGATCCGACTAGCGGGAGAATTGAGCAGTTCTTC.

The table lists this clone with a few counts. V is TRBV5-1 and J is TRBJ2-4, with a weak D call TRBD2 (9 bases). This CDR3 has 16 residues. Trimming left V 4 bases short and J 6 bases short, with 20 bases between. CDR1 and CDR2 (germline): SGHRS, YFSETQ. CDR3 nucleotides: TGCGCCAGCAGCGGAACAGGGGGACTAGCTCGAAACATTCAGTACTTC. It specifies CASSGTGGLARNIQYF.

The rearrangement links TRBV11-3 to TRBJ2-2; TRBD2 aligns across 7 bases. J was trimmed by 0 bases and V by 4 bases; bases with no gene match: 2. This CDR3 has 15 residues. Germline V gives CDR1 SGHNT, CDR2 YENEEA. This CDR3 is CASSWTSTNTGELFF. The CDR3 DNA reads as TGTGCCAGCAGCTGGACTAGTACGAACACCGGGGAGCTGTTTTTT.

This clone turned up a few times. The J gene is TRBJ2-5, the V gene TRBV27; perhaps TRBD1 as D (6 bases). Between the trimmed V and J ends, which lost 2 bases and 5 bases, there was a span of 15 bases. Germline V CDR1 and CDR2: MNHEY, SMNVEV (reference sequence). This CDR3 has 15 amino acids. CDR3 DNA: TGTGCCAGCAGTTTAGACAGGTCCTCAGGGGAGACCCAGTACTTC. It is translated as CASSLDRSSGETQYF.

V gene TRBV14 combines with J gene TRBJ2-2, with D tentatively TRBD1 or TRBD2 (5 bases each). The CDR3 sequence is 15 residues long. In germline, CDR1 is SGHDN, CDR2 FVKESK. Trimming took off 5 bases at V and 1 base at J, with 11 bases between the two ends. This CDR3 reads CASSNRDQNTGELFF. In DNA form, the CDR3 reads TGTGCCAGCAGCAACCGGGACCAGAACACCGGGGAGCTGTTTTTT.

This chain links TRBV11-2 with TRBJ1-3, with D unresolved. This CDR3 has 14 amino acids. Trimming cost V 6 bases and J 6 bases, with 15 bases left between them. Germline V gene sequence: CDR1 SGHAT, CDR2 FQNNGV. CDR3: CASRQAASLNTIYF. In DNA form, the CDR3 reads TGTGCCAGCAGACAAGCGGCTTCCCTAAACACCATATATTTT.

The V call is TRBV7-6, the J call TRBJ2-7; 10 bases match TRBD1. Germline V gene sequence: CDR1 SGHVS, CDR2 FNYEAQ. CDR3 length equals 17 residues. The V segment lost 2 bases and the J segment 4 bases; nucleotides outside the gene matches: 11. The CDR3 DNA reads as TGTGCCAGCAGCTTAAGTGTGGTCGGGACAGGGGTTTACGAGCAGTACTTC. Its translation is CASSLSVVGTGVYEQYF.

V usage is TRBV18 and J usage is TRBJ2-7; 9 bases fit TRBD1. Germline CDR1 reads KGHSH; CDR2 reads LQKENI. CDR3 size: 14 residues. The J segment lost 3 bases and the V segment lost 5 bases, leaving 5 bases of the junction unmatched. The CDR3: CASSYRDRDYEQYF. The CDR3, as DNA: TGTGCCAGCTCATACCGGGACAGGGACTACGAGCAGTACTTC.